Presented here are 25 T cell receptor beta chains from one specimen sequenced in a study of T cells in Graves' hyperthyroidism and ophthalmopathy. Template material for amplifying TCR beta CDR3 regions consisted of RNA transcripts. HTBI primers drove first-round RT-PCR of the TCR CDR3. Each CDR3 protein is one row after TCRdb ran MiXCR on the multiplex PCR reads. The table includes around 620,000 distinct CDR3 sequences, 14% detected once. The sample comprised blood. These receptors were taken from a woman under 30 with Graves' ophthalmopathy.

This clonotype turned up a few times. This CDR3 is CASSYTAPSYEQYF. Written as DNA, the CDR3 is TGTGCCAGCAGTTACACAGCACCCTCCTACGAGCAGTACTTC. V and J are TRBV6-5 and TRBJ2-7, with D unclear. The V gene lost 2 bases and the J gene lost 0 bases, with 8 bases spanning the gap. The CDR3 runs to 14 residues. Germline V gene lookup returns CDR1 MNHEY and CDR2 SVGAGI.

This clonotype has a handful of counts. This chain joins TRBV4-2 and TRBJ2-7; 8 nucleotides line up with TRBD2. Germline assignment: CDR1 LGHNA and CDR2 YNFKEQ. The length of the CDR3 is 14 residues. The V segment lost 3 bases and the J segment 4 bases; nucleotides outside the gene matches: 5. CDR3 region: CASSHREGAYEQYF. CDR3 in DNA: TGTGCCAGCAGCCACCGGGAGGGTGCGTACGAGCAGTACTTC.

The genes are TRBV18 and TRBJ2-6; D might be TRBD1 (5 bases). The CDR3 runs to 15 residues. Germline V gene sequence: CDR1 KGHSH, CDR2 LQKENI. V was shortened by 3 bases and J by 2 bases, with 8 bases between the two germline ends. Written as DNA, the CDR3 is TGTGCCAGCTCACCGGCAGGGCCTGGGGCCAACGTCCTGACTTTC. This encodes CASSPAGPGANVLTF. Looking up the rest from reference TRBV18 and TRBJ2-6 gives the full variable domain: NAGVMQNPRHLVRRRGQEARLRCSPMKGHSHVYWYRQLPEEGLKFMVYLQKENIIDESGMPKERFSAEFPKEGPSILRIQQVVRGDSAAYFCASSPAGPGANVLTFGAGSRLTVL.

This chain joins TRBV6-1 and TRBJ2-4; the D gene is possibly TRBD1 (5 bases). This CDR3 has 17 amino acids. Germline values: CDR1 MNHNS, CDR2 SASEGT. Trimming took 1 base from V and 5 from J, leaving 18 bases between them. The CDR3 nucleotides read TGTGCCAGCAGTGAAGGGACAAGGGTTGGGGCCCAAAACATTCAGTACTTC. It translates to CASSEGTRVGAQNIQYF.

The sample holds many counts of this clonotype. The gene calls are TRBV28 and TRBJ1-2; D is possibly TRBD1 (5 bases). The germline gives CDR1 MDHEN, CDR2 SYDVKM. V gave up 8 bases and J gave up 2 bases, with 9 bases separating them. CDR3 length: 12 amino acids. CDR3 residues: CASHKGNYGYTF. Here the CDR3 DNA reads TGTGCCAGCCACAAGGGGAACTATGGCTACACCTTC.

Ten or more counts support this clonotype. The chain uses TRBV12-3 or TRBV12-4 and TRBJ2-6, with D unclear. The ends were cut back, 5 bases at V and 0 bases at J, with 8 bases in the middle. This CDR3 contains 15 residues. The CDR3 is CASSPSLSGANVLTF. CDR3 coding DNA: TGTGCCAGCAGTCCATCCCTCTCTGGGGCCAACGTCCTGACTTTC.

This clonotype was recorded many times. V and J are TRBV2 and TRBJ2-5; perhaps TRBD2 as D (5 bases). The CDR3 is made up of 14 amino acids. The V and J ends lost 4 bases and 5 bases respectively, with 14 bases between them. Germline V gene sequence: CDR1 SNHLY, CDR2 FYNNEI. The CDR3 loop is CASSVADLKETQYF. CDR3 DNA: TGTGCCAGCAGTGTGGCGGACTTGAAGGAGACCCAGTACTTC.

This clonotype appeared many times. This chain links TRBV28 with TRBJ2-3; D may be TRBD2 (6 bases). The germline V and J ends were trimmed by 2 bases and 2 bases, with 17 bases remaining between them. The CDR3 is made up of 17 amino acids. Germline-derived CDR1 and CDR2 are MDHEN and SYDVKM. CDR3 bases: TGTGCCAGCAGTTTAAATGGGGGGATAACGCCCACAGATACGCAGTATTTT. Its protein product is CASSLNGGITPTDTQYF.

The chain recombines TRBV18 with TRBJ2-1, with D perhaps matching TRBD2 (5 bases). Per germline, CDR1 KGHSH and CDR2 LQKENI. V gave up 6 bases and J gave up 4 bases, with 16 bases separating them. The CDR3 length is 15 residues. Written as DNA, the CDR3 is TGTGCCAGCTCGCCTGACACGGGGAGATACAATGAGCAGTTCTTC. This sequence encodes CASSPDTGRYNEQFF.

This clonotype was detected only a few times. The V gene is TRBV6-1, the J gene TRBJ2-7, with 9 positions matching TRBD2. CDR1 is MNHNS, CDR2 SASEGT, per germline. V lost 6 bases, J lost 7 bases, and 16 bases stayed unmatched. The CDR3 spans 16 residues. Here the CDR3 DNA reads TGTGCCAGCAGCCCTGGGGGGACTAGCCGTTCAAGGGAGCAGTACTTC. The encoded protein is CASSPGGTSRSREQYF.

This clonotype has only a few counts. Given a much more abundant clone one base away, this may be a read error. The chain links TRBV11-2 to TRBJ2-7; D is unresolved. Looked up from germline, CDR1 is SGHAT and CDR2 is FQNNGV. The CDR3 has 14 amino acids. V was shortened by 1 base and J by 5 bases, with 12 bases between the two germline ends. The CDR3: CASSLVLALDEQYF. As DNA, the CDR3 is TGTGCCAGCAGCTTAGTCCTGGCCCTTGACGAGCAGTACTTC.

This clonotype showed up many times. The chain has TRBV5-5 and TRBJ1-1; D might be TRBD1 (6 bases). V was clipped by 0 bases and J by 1 base, with 19 bases between them. Germline V gene lookup returns CDR1 SGHKS and CDR2 YYEKEE (reference sequence). The CDR3 runs 18 residues. The CDR3 bases are TGTGCCAGCAGCTTGGGCCCCGGGGCAGGGGTACGGAACACTGAAGCTTTCTTT. This gives the protein CASSLGPGAGVRNTEAFF.

This clonotype was seen only a few times. The chain links TRBV7-9 to TRBJ1-4; D perhaps matches TRBD1 (5 bases). The CDR3 totals 14 residues. From germline, CDR1 is SEHNR and CDR2 FQNEAQ (reference sequence). V lost 5 bases and J lost 8, with 15 bases in between. CDR3 in amino acids: CASSNGAGVEKLFF. The CDR3 nucleotides read TGTGCCAGCAGCAACGGGGCAGGAGTGGAAAAACTGTTTTTT.

This clonotype was detected ten times or more. The rearrangement joins TRBV6-1 to TRBJ1-5; maybe TRBD1 (5 bases). V was trimmed by 1 base and J by 0 bases, leaving 13 bases between them. Germline lookup yields CDR1 MNHNS and CDR2 SASEGT. The CDR3 has 17 amino acids. CDR3 sequence (DNA): TGTGCCAGCAGTGAAGTAAACAGGATCTATAGCAATCAGCCCCAGCATTTT. Translated, it gives CASSEVNRIYSNQPQHF.

This clonotype was found many times. The rearrangement uses TRBV7-6 and TRBJ2-1, with TRBD2 identical over 12 bases. The germline CDR1 and CDR2 sequences are SGHVS and FNYEAQ. The CDR3 loop spans 16 amino acids. With V trimmed by 2 bases and J by 2 bases, 1 base remained unmatched. The CDR3 DNA reads TGTGCCAGCAGCTTACTAGCGGGAGGGCCCTACAATGAGCAGTTCTTC. It translates to CASSLLAGGPYNEQFF.

This clonotype has at least ten counts. This sequence joins TRBV28 and TRBJ2-3; 14 nucleotides align to TRBD2. Germline CDR1 MDHEN, CDR2 SYDVKM. V lost 7 bases and J lost 5; bases outside the gene matches: 8. This CDR3 has 16 residues. The CDR3 is CASTQGLAGEVDTQYF. In DNA, the CDR3 is TGTGCCAGCACCCAGGGACTAGCGGGAGAGGTAGATACGCAGTATTTT.

This rearrangement joins TRBV4-2 to TRBJ1-1; D is perhaps TRBD1 (5 bases). Trimming removed 1 base at V and 5 bases at J, with 17 bases between. Germline CDR1 LGHNA, CDR2 YNFKEQ. The CDR3 is 16 amino acids. CDR3 in DNA: TGTGCCAGCAGCCAAGTAAGTTGGCAGGGTGGGACTGAAGCTTTCTTT. This sequence encodes CASSQVSWQGGTEAFF.

In its sample, this clonotype was seen many times. V and J are TRBV5-1 and TRBJ2-3; D gene ambiguous. The CDR3 is 14 residues long. CDR1 SGHRS and CDR2 YFSETQ come from the germline V gene. V lost 0 bases and J lost 6, with 11 bases in between. The CDR3 region is CASSLGLPRDTQYF. CDR3 DNA: TGCGCCAGCAGCTTGGGACTCCCCCGGGATACGCAGTATTTT.

This chain uses TRBV10-3 with TRBJ1-3; possible D gene TRBD1, 6 bases. Per germline, CDR1 ENHRY and CDR2 SYGVKD. V was cut by 0 bases and J by 0 bases, with 12 bases left in between. The CDR3 consists of 17 residues. The CDR3 bases are TGTGCCATCAGTGAGTCGACAGGTGTGGGCTCTGGAAACACCATATATTTT. It encodes CAISESTGVGSGNTIYF.

The sample holds many counts of this clonotype. This chain connects TRBV2 to TRBJ1-3, with 8 bases identical to TRBD1. J gave up 8 bases and V 6 bases, and 9 bases lay outside the gene matches. There are 14 residues in the CDR3. Per the germline V gene, CDR1 is SNHLY and CDR2 is FYNNEI. CDR3 residues: CASSRGGQGYTIYF. The CDR3, as DNA: TGTGCCAGCAGCCGAGGAGGACAGGGCTACACCATATATTTT. The full variable domain, in which reference TRBV2 and TRBJ1-3 provide the parts outside the CDR3, is EPEVTQTPSHQVTQMGQEVILRCVPISNHLYFYWYRQILGQKVEFLVSFYNNEISEKSEIFDDQFSVERPDGSNFTLKIRSTKLEDSAMYFCASSRGGQGYTIYFGEGSWLTVV.

This clonotype was detected ten times or more. The rearrangement joins TRBV20-1 to TRBJ1-5; no clear D gene. This CDR3 contains 13 residues. Germline values: CDR1 DFQATT, CDR2 SNEGSKA (reference sequence). V lost 1 base and J 1 base, leaving 5 bases between the germline ends. CDR3 sequence: CSARGESNQPQHF. The CDR3 DNA follows: TGCAGTGCTAGAGGGGAAAGCAATCAGCCCCAGCATTTT.

This clonotype occurred many times. The chain links TRBV6-1 to TRBJ2-3; TRBD2 agrees at 12 bases. CDR1 and CDR2 from the germline V gene are MNHNS and SASEGT. The ends lost 5 bases at V and 3 bases at J; junction bases unmatched: 6. The CDR3 covers 16 residues. CDR3 DNA sequence: TGTGCCAGCAGTCCGACTAGCGGGAGCGGGACAGATACGCAGTATTTT. It yields the protein CASSPTSGSGTDTQYF.

This clonotype occurred a few times. The germline gene is not matched at one end of the junction; a read error may be the cause. The chain employs TRBV6-5 and TRBJ1-1, with D possibly TRBD1 on 5 matching bases. The CDR3 extends over 16 amino acids. CDR1 is MNHEY and CDR2 is SVGAGI in the germline V gene. In DNA form, the CDR3 reads TGTGCCAGCAGTGACTCCCCAAGCAGGGCCCCCCTGGGGGCTTTCTTT. Amino acid sequence: CASSDSPSRAPLGAFF.

This clonotype has at least ten counts. This chain uses TRBV2 with TRBJ2-1; 9 bases map to TRBD2. Germline V CDR1 and CDR2: SNHLY, FYNNEI. V was clipped by 7 bases and J by 6 bases; unmatched bases: 10. The CDR3 covers 15 residues. The CDR3 region has the DNA TGTGCCAGCATTAGGCTAGCGGGATCGGTCAATGAGCAGTTCTTC. Translation: CASIRLAGSVNEQFF.

This clonotype appeared many times. The chain carries TRBV12-3 or TRBV12-4 and TRBJ2-5, with 10 bases lining up with TRBD2. The CDR3 consists of 16 residues. Trimming removed 3 bases from V and 6 bases from J; junction bases left unmatched: 10. CDR3 in amino acids: CASSFGLAGEDQTQYF. The DNA of the CDR3 is TGTGCCAGCAGTTTCGGGCTAGCGGGAGAAGACCAGACCCAGTACTTC.